This TCR beta chain originates from a study of T cell responses to AZD1222 COVID-19 vaccine. Data came from immunoSEQ multiplex PCR; TCRdb stores just in-frame clones and leaves some out. Of under 150,000 clones listed, roughly nine tenths are singletons. The CDR3 length is 11 residues. Germline CDR1 is MDHEN and CDR2 is SYDVKM. V was cut by 8 bases and J by 4 bases, with 8 bases left in between. Study observations and caveats: Repertoire sampling occurred only after the peak T cell response. The donor cohort was predominantly white British with a female majority, and clonal diversity may have been underestimated. Mapped onto spike, vaccine-associated CD4 TCRs spanned it and were dominant at 160-218 and 743-854.

Second-dose schedules of about 4 or about 12 weeks were combined. This clone was detected only once. Its target is unknown. This receptor was identified in an adult who received the AZD1222 COVID-19 vaccine. The chain couples TRBV28 to TRBJ1-1; no firm D call. The material sequenced was peripheral blood, taken 28 days after the second AZD1222 dose. The CDR3 spells CASLGSTEAFF. In DNA, the CDR3 is TGTGCCAGCTTGGGGAGCACTGAAGCTTTCTTT.